Listed below are T cell receptor beta chains from one sample, sequenced in a study of blood T cells in healthy people across ages. TCRdb ran MiXCR on the 5' RACE reads and lists one entry per CDR3 protein. The sample includes 780,000 or so distinct CDR3 sequences, roughly three fifths of them seen just once. Sequencing was performed on blood. The source of these receptors is a man between 35 and 55 years old in good health. The CDR3 runs from the conserved cysteine through the conserved F or W. Each record gives: D gene, clone size, J gene, V gene, CDR3 DNA, CDR3 protein. A D gene is named only where the DNA matches it firmly. Not all rows give a size; the values are once, few, many and, for expanded clones, a class.

d_call: TRBD2; clone_size: .; j_call: TRBJ2-3; v_call: TRBV15; cdr3_nt: TGTGCCACCAGCAGAGAACGGCGGGGGGGCACAGATACGCAGTATTTT; cdr3_aa: CATSRERRGGTDTQYF
d_call: TRBD1; clone_size: .; j_call: TRBJ2-4; v_call: TRBV7-9; cdr3_nt: TGTGCCAGCAGCTTTACAGGGGGACCGGCTTTTGCCAAAAACATTCAGTACTTC; cdr3_aa: CASSFTGGPAFAKNIQYF
d_call: .; clone_size: .; j_call: TRBJ2-6; v_call: TRBV7-2; cdr3_nt: TGTGCCAGCAGCTTAGTTAGGGGACCTGGGGCCAACGTCCTGACTTTC; cdr3_aa: CASSLVRGPGANVLTF
d_call: TRBD2; clone_size: few; j_call: TRBJ2-7; v_call: TRBV6-2/TRBV6-3; cdr3_nt: TGTGCCAGCAGCCCAATTACCGGGACTAGCCTCAAAACCTACGAGCAGTACTTC; cdr3_aa: CASSPITGTSLKTYEQYF
d_call: TRBD2; clone_size: few; j_call: TRBJ2-1; v_call: TRBV6-5; cdr3_nt: TGTGCCAGCAGTCAAACTAGCGGGAGTATTTCTGAGCAGTTCTTC; cdr3_aa: CASSQTSGSISEQFF
d_call: .; clone_size: few; j_call: TRBJ2-6; v_call: TRBV7-9; cdr3_nt: TGTGCCAGCAGCCGACGTCTCCCGGGAAGGGATGGGGCCAACGTCCTGACTTTC; cdr3_aa: CASSRRLPGRDGANVLTF
d_call: .; clone_size: .; j_call: TRBJ2-1; v_call: TRBV6-4; cdr3_nt: TGTGCCAGCAGTGACGGGCTAGGCCGATGGCAGTTCTTC; cdr3_aa: CASSDGLGRWQFF
d_call: .; clone_size: many; j_call: TRBJ2-2; v_call: TRBV6-1; cdr3_nt: TGTGCCAGCAGCCCGGGGATGGGCGACACCGGGGAGCTGTTTTTT; cdr3_aa: CASSPGMGDTGELFF
d_call: .; clone_size: .; j_call: TRBJ2-5; v_call: TRBV28; cdr3_nt: TGTGCCAGCCATACTAACTCGGCAGAGACCCAGTACTTC; cdr3_aa: CASHTNSAETQYF
d_call: .; clone_size: few; j_call: TRBJ2-5; v_call: TRBV5-5; cdr3_nt: TGTGCCAGCAGCTTGTGGACAGCGCAAGAGACCCAGTACTTC; cdr3_aa: CASSLWTAQETQYF
d_call: TRBD2; clone_size: few; j_call: TRBJ2-7; v_call: TRBV6-1; cdr3_nt: TGTGCCAGCAGAACCGGGACTAAGACATACGAGCAGTACTTC; cdr3_aa: CASRTGTKTYEQYF
d_call: TRBD1; clone_size: .; j_call: TRBJ2-5; v_call: TRBV25-1; cdr3_nt: TGTGCCAGCAGTGCCAACAGGGGGCTAGTGGAGACCCAGTACTTC; cdr3_aa: CASSANRGLVETQYF
d_call: TRBD2; clone_size: .; j_call: TRBJ2-7; v_call: TRBV29-1; cdr3_nt: TGCAGCGTGGGCAGCGGGAGGAGCTCCTACGAGCAGTACTTC; cdr3_aa: CSVGSGRSSYEQYF
d_call: TRBD1; clone_size: .; j_call: TRBJ1-2; v_call: TRBV5-1; cdr3_nt: TGCGCCAGCAGCTCCCGGACAGGGGGCGCAGATGGCTACACCTTC; cdr3_aa: CASSSRTGGADGYTF
d_call: .; clone_size: .; j_call: TRBJ2-1; v_call: TRBV7-2; cdr3_nt: TGTGCCAGTCCCCGTTGGGGGGCGTCCTACAATGAGCAGTTCTTC; cdr3_aa: CASPRWGASYNEQFF
d_call: TRBD1; clone_size: .; j_call: TRBJ2-2; v_call: TRBV19; cdr3_nt: TGTGCCAGTAGGGGGACAGCGAACACCGGGGAGCTGTTTTTT; cdr3_aa: CASRGTANTGELFF
d_call: .; clone_size: .; j_call: TRBJ1-2; v_call: TRBV5-5; cdr3_nt: TGTGCCAGCAGCTTTCCGGACGGGGCGGATGGCTACACCTTC; cdr3_aa: CASSFPDGADGYTF
d_call: TRBD2; clone_size: .; j_call: TRBJ2-3; v_call: TRBV20-1; cdr3_nt: TGCAGTGCGCCGGGTCCGCCCGCGGGGGGCACAGATACGCAGTATTTT; cdr3_aa: CSAPGPPAGGTDTQYF
d_call: TRBD1; clone_size: few; j_call: TRBJ1-3; v_call: TRBV10-3; cdr3_nt: TGTGCCATCAGTGTCGACAGGGCAGCCGTGTCTGGAAACACCATATATTTT; cdr3_aa: CAISVDRAAVSGNTIYF
d_call: .; clone_size: .; j_call: TRBJ2-3; v_call: TRBV14; cdr3_nt: TGTGCCAGCAGCCAACTGCTTGGAGCTGGTACGCAGTATTTT; cdr3_aa: CASSQLLGAGTQYF
d_call: .; clone_size: .; j_call: TRBJ2-6; v_call: TRBV27; cdr3_nt: TGTGCCAGCGGTCGCCCTTTGGGGGGGGCCAATGTCCTGACTTTC; cdr3_aa: CASGRPLGGANVLTF